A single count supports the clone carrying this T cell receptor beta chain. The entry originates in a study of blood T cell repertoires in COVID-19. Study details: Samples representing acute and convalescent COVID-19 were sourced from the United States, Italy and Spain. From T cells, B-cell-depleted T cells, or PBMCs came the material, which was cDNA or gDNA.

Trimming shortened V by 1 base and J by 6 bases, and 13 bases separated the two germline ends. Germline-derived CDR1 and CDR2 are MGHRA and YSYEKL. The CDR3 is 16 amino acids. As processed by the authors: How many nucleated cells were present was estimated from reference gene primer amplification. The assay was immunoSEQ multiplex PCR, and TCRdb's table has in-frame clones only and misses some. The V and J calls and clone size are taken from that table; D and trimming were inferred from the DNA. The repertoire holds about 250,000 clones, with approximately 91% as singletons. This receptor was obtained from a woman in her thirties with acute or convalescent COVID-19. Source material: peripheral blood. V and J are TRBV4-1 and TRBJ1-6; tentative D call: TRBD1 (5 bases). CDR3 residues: CASSQVPDSPNSPLHF. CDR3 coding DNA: TGCGCCAGCAGCCAAGTCCCAGACAGCCCTAATTCACCCCTCCACTTT.